The present T cell receptor beta chain was sequenced within a study of T cells in women clearing cervical HPV infection. Findings of the study overall: It is unknown whether associations predate infection; no effector/memory or HPV-specific sorting. Unknown T-cell numbers per sample may underlie the richness differences.

Dot-blot hybridization genotyped cervical HPV amplified with MY09/MY11 PCR. With regard to this clone: The antigen is unknown.

Average input was around 1,100 ng genomic DNA for immunoSEQ TCR beta CDR3 amplification. Assay used: immunoSEQ multiplex PCR; TCRdb lists only in-frame clones, some missing. The sample's table shows approximately 34,000 clones. Sequencing used blood buffy coat. The TCR was taken from a woman between 18 and 75 years old with a cervical HPV16 infection that either progressed to CIN3+ or cleared (not recorded which).

The covered CDR3 bases are TGCAGCAAAGACAGGGGGAGTCAGCCC. Residues: CSKDRGSQP. In full, the CDR3 reads CSKDRGSQPQHF. This chain joins TRBV29-1 and TRBJ1-5; 9 nucleotides align to TRBD1. The read terminates 3 residues ahead of where the CDR3 ends, so the germline J gene completes it. CDR3 size: 12 residues. Germline trimming cut 8 bases from V and 6 bases from J; bases unmatched to any gene: 5. The germline gives CDR1 SQVTM, CDR2 ANQGSEA.